One sample yielded the 2 T cell receptor beta chains listed below, sequenced in a study of blood T cell repertoires in COVID-19. Measured with immunoSEQ multiplex PCR; TCRdb has only the in-frame clones, and not every one. The table records about 150,000 clones, 91% of them present only once. The sample consisted of peripheral blood. The receptors originated from a man aged 45-65 years with acute or convalescent COVID-19.

The chain's CDR3 is CAWSVGGTGELFF. Written as DNA, the CDR3 is TGTGCCTGGAGTGTAGGGGGCACCGGGGAGCTGTTTTTT. The chain recombines TRBV30 with TRBJ2-2; TRBD1 might be the D (6 bases). Germline values: CDR1 GTSNPN, CDR2 SVGIG (reference sequence). Trimming removed 0 bases from V and 4 bases from J, with 6 bases in between. This CDR3 has 13 residues.

This clone was picked up one time. The rearrangement joins TRBV24-1 to TRBJ2-5; 9 bases fit TRBD1. The CDR3 is made up of 16 amino acids. Germline CDR1 and CDR2: KGHDR and SFDVKD. The V segment lost 3 bases and the J segment 4 bases; nucleotides outside the gene matches: 8. The CDR3 spells CATSDHGGQGGETQYF. In DNA, the CDR3 is TGTGCCACCAGTGATCACGGGGGACAGGGAGGAGAGACCCAGTACTTC.